The clone carrying this T cell receptor (beta chain) was seen more than once but under ten times. What it recognizes is unknown. TCRdb recomputed calls from the multiplex PCR reads with MiXCR, one row per CDR3 protein. The table includes over 200,000 distinct CDR3 sequences, about 30% detected once. Samples came from axillary lymph nodes draining the breast cancer. This sample is drawn from a study of breast tumors, draining lymph nodes, adjacent tissues. Findings of the study overall: Data only fit, rather than demonstrated, lymph node origin of most tumor T cells. Tumors had less TCR diversity than lymph nodes, more than nontumor tissue.

Sequenced: axillary lymph node tissue. This receptor was identified in a female donor with breast cancer. Some clones in this sample may be carry-over from other donors' samples.

The CDR3 region is CASSLQLTTGELFF. In DNA, the CDR3 is TGTGCCAGCAGTCTTCAGTTGACCACCGGGGAGCTGTTTTTT. J is TRBJ2-2 and V is TRBV6-2 or TRBV6-3; no clear D. Germline lookup yields CDR1 MNHEY and CDR2 SVGEGT. The CDR3 is 14 residues long. The ends were cut back, 5 bases at V and 4 bases at J, with 11 bases in the middle.